The source of this T cell receptor (beta chain) is a study of control samples from healthy donors and cancer patients (TCRdb year 2020). Concerning this clone itself: It has no known antigen specificity. Per-base qualities were not stored, and no clone one base away is much larger.

V is trimmed back by 2 bases and J by 4 bases, and the junction contains 6 bases that no gene match accounts for. From the cysteine through the phenylalanine, the CDR3 covers 15 amino acids. The CDR3 DNA has 45 bases and is translated from base 1. Based on the germline V gene, the CDR1 and CDR2 sequences are MDHEN and SYDVKM. Library method: the immunoSEQ multiplex PCR assay. The table was pulled from immuneACCESS by TCRdb, which kept in-frame rearrangements only. Such tables lose some clones; where checked, under half of the loss comes from unresolved V genes, and the rest has no known cause. The sample records over 50,000 clones, approximately 85% of which are singletons. The leading ten clones occupy approximately 3.4% of the sample.

Sample: blood. This TCR derives from a man aged 50-59 years in good health. Here the chain combines TRBV28 and TRBJ1-2; a stretch of 8 junction bases matches TRBD1. The CDR3 is CASSLPGGLGYGYTF. At the DNA level, the sequence is TGTGCCAGCAGTTTACCAGGGGGCTTGGGCTATGGCTACACCTTC.